Following are 29 T cell receptor beta chains from one sample sequenced in a study of blood T cell repertoires in COVID-19. Sequenced by immunoSEQ multiplex PCR; TCRdb stores in-frame clones only, minus some. The table has 250,000 to 300,000 clones, over 75% seen once; the top ten hold about 12%. The sequencing sample was made of peripheral blood. The receptor source for this set is a woman aged 55-75 years with acute or convalescent COVID-19.

The J gene is TRBJ2-7, the V gene TRBV15; 8 bases match TRBD1. The V gene end was trimmed by 5 bases and the J gene end by 3 bases; junction bases not matched to a gene: 9. Germline V gene sequence: CDR1 LNHNV, CDR2 YYDKDF (reference sequence). This CDR3 region has 15 residues. This CDR3 is CATSLGRTGSYEQYF. For the CDR3, the DNA is TGTGCCACCAGCCTAGGCCGGACAGGGAGCTACGAGCAGTACTTC.

J is TRBJ1-2 and V is TRBV27; 11 bases agree with TRBD1. CDR1 and CDR2 (germline): MNHEY, SMNVEV (reference sequence). J lost 5 bases, V lost 2 bases, and 4 bases had no gene match. CDR3 length: 15 amino acids. For the CDR3, the DNA is TGTGCCAGCAGTTTAGGACAGGGGGCAAAGTATGGCTACACCTTC. Protein: CASSLGQGAKYGYTF.

V is TRBV5-5 and J is TRBJ1-1, with 8 bases identical to TRBD1. This CDR3 is built from 14 residues. V shed 4 bases, J shed 5 bases, and the junction held 7 bases outside the gene matches. Per germline, CDR1 SGHKS and CDR2 YYEKEE (reference sequence). CDR3 nucleotides: TGTGCCAGCAGCCTGACAGGGGAAAGGACTGAAGCTTTCTTT. It is translated as CASSLTGERTEAFF. The full variable domain, with the rest looked up from reference TRBV5-5 and TRBJ1-1, is DAGVTQSPTHLIKTRGQQVTLRCSPISGHKSVSWYQQVLGQGPQFIFQYYEKEERGRGNFPDRFSARQFPNYSSELNVNALLLGDSALYLCASSLTGERTEAFFGQGTRLTVV.

Details on this clone: Compared with germline, one end of the junction differs, possibly owing to a read error. The chain joins TRBV29-1 to TRBJ1-1, with D unclear. There are 12 residues in the CDR3. Germline assignment: CDR1 SQVTM and CDR2 ANQGSEA. CDR3 bases: TGCAGCGTTGGTGGGGAGAACGCTGAAGCTTTCTTT. Protein sequence: CSVGGENAEAFF.

This clone was observed once. CDR3 DNA sequence: TGTGCCAGCAGAAACTCGGGACAACAAGAGACCCAGTACTTC. This encodes CASRNSGQQETQYF. V usage is TRBV7-8 and J usage is TRBJ2-5; D perhaps matches TRBD1 (6 bases). The ends were cut back, 6 bases at V and 2 bases at J, with 13 bases in the middle. Germline CDR1 reads SGHVS; CDR2 reads FQNEAQ. The CDR3 spans 14 residues.

With regard to this clone: Distinct nucleotide sequences in the sample also encode this CDR3. The chain combines TRBV24-1 with TRBJ2-1, with 8 bases matching TRBD1. The CDR3 is made up of 16 amino acids. Germline CDR1 is KGHDR and CDR2 is SFDVKD. V dropped 1 base and J dropped 7; count of bases not matched to a gene: 8. The CDR3 region is CATSDFGQGALNEQFF. The CDR3 DNA follows: TGTGCCACCAGTGATTTTGGGCAGGGGGCTTTGAATGAGCAGTTCTTC.

The rearrangement uses TRBV18 and TRBJ2-3; 7 positions agree with TRBD2. Trimming cost V 6 bases and J 4 bases; bases outside gene matches: 10. The germline CDR1 and CDR2 sequences are KGHSH and LQKENI. The CDR3 spans 15 residues. The CDR3, as DNA: TGTGCCAGCTCGATTGGACTAGGGAGGTCAGATACGCAGTATTTT. As protein: CASSIGLGRSDTQYF.

This clone turned up a few times. The CDR3, as DNA: TGTGCCAGCAGTCCCCGGACAGGGGGCTTTAGGGGCTACACCTTC. This gives the protein CASSPRTGGFRGYTF. The chain combines TRBV28 with TRBJ1-2, with 11 bases matching TRBD1. The CDR3 totals 15 residues. V shed 5 bases and J 8 bases; nucleotides not matched to a gene: 10. The V gene's germline CDR1 is MDHEN and CDR2 SYDVKM.

This chain joins TRBV7-2 and TRBJ2-1; 8 bases are shared with TRBD1. Per germline, CDR1 SGHTA and CDR2 FQGNSA. The CDR3 length is 15 residues. V trimming: 5 bases; J trimming: 7 bases; junction bases outside the gene matches: 10. The CDR3 DNA sequence: TGTGCCAGCAGCCCACCCCCGGGACAGGTGAATGAGCAGTTCTTC. Translating gives CASSPPPGQVNEQFF.

The CDR3 sequence: CARSLGRAPLYEQYF. In DNA, the CDR3 is TGTGCCAGAAGCTTGGGCAGGGCGCCCCTCTACGAGCAGTACTTC. The chain combines TRBV5-3 with TRBJ2-7; a possible D gene is TRBD1 (5 bases). Being an ORF, TRBV5-3 has a function that is uncertain. This CDR3 is built from 15 residues. Trimming shortened V by 0 bases and J by 3 bases, and 13 bases separated the two germline ends.

This clone was counted between two and nine times. This chain links TRBV5-6 with TRBJ1-5; 10 nucleotides agree with TRBD1. This CDR3 has 14 amino acids. Germline CDR1 reads SGHDT; CDR2 reads YYEEEE. The J segment lost 5 bases and the V segment lost 2 bases, leaving 1 base of the junction unmatched. For the CDR3, the DNA is TGTGCCAGCAGCTTCGGGACAGGGGATCAGCCCCAGCATTTT. This gives the protein CASSFGTGDQPQHF.

The chain combines TRBV28 with TRBJ1-5; D ambiguous. The V end was cut by 7 bases, the J end by 3 bases, with 10 bases between. Germline CDR1 MDHEN, CDR2 SYDVKM. The CDR3 is made up of 13 amino acids. CDR3 amino acids: CASTRHHNQPQHF. CDR3 in DNA: TGTGCCAGCACCAGACACCACAATCAGCCCCAGCATTTT.

The chain employs TRBV5-1 and TRBJ2-1, with TRBD2 matching 8 bases. J gave up 0 bases and V 1 base, and 6 bases lay outside the gene matches. The CDR3 covers 17 residues. Germline V gene lookup returns CDR1 SGHRS and CDR2 YFSETQ. The CDR3 is CASSLSAGTSSYNEQFF. In DNA form, the CDR3 reads TGCGCCAGCAGCTTGAGCGCCGGGACTAGCTCCTACAATGAGCAGTTCTTC.

The rearrangement uses TRBV10-3 and TRBJ2-2; 8 bases line up with TRBD1. V lost 6 bases to trimming and J lost 1 base; unmatched junction nucleotides: 4. The CDR3 length is 15 residues. In germline, CDR1 is ENHRY, CDR2 SYGVKD. The CDR3 DNA sequence: TGTGCCATCAGCGTGACAGGGGAGAACACCGGGGAGCTGTTTTTT. Its protein product is CAISVTGENTGELFF.

The gene calls are TRBV24-1 and TRBJ1-1; no firm D call. V was cut by 0 bases and J by 2 bases, with 9 bases left in between. Germline CDR1 reads KGHDR; CDR2 reads SFDVKD. The CDR3 is 15 residues long. The CDR3 reads CATSDLRPGNTEAFF. The CDR3 bases are TGTGCCACCAGTGATTTGCGCCCGGGTAACACTGAAGCTTTCTTT.

About this clone itself: Other DNA sequences in the sample encode the same CDR3. The gene calls are TRBV7-2 and TRBJ2-7, with 13 bases lining up with TRBD2. This CDR3 is 15 amino acids long. The J segment lost 7 bases and the V segment lost 1 base, leaving 4 bases of the junction unmatched. Looked up from germline, CDR1 is SGHTA and CDR2 is FQGNSA. CDR3 residues: CASSLGLAGGGEQYF. CDR3 sequence (DNA): TGTGCCAGCAGCTTAGGACTAGCGGGAGGAGGGGAGCAGTACTTC.

The chain carries TRBV6-1 and TRBJ1-1; perhaps TRBD1 as D (6 bases). Trimming pared 3 bases from V and 3 bases from J, leaving 23 bases between. Germline assignment: CDR1 MNHNS and CDR2 SASEGT. This CDR3 has 18 amino acids. The CDR3 DNA is TGTGCCAGCAGTGAGCCCTTAACAGGGACGGCGCGTGACACTGAAGCTTTCTTT. Amino acid sequence: CASSEPLTGTARDTEAFF.

The rearrangement joins TRBV7-2 to TRBJ2-7, with TRBD1 as a possible D gene (5 bases). CDR3 length: 15 amino acids. V lost 2 bases, J lost 6 bases, and 17 bases lay in between. Germline lookup yields CDR1 SGHTA and CDR2 FQGNSA. CDR3 in DNA: TGTGCCAGCAGCTTATCCGTAGGGGAATACTTCGAGCAGTACTTC. Its translation is CASSLSVGEYFEQYF.

The chain joins TRBV27 to TRBJ1-3, with TRBD1 as a possible D gene (6 bases). V was shortened by 10 bases and J by 7 bases, with 17 bases between the two germline ends. CDR1 is MNHEY and CDR2 is SMNVEV in the germline V gene (reference sequence). This CDR3 has 13 residues. The CDR3 is CANQGTSANTIYF. The CDR3 region has the DNA TGTGCCAATCAGGGGACGTCCGCTAACACCATATATTTT.

This chain connects TRBV7-9 to TRBJ2-1; maybe TRBD2 (7 bases). V dropped 1 base and J dropped 9 bases, with 16 bases sitting between them. CDR3 length: 15 amino acids. CDR1 and CDR2 (germline): SEHNR, FQNEAQ (reference sequence). CDR3 loop: CASSLEGGGIGEQFF. CDR3 nucleotides: TGTGCCAGCAGCTTAGAAGGCGGGGGCATTGGTGAGCAGTTCTTC.

This clone was detected once. The chain carries TRBV28 and TRBJ1-1, with no clear D. The germline V and J ends were trimmed by 9 bases and 2 bases, with 13 bases remaining between them. This CDR3 region has 13 residues. CDR1 and CDR2 from the germline V gene are MDHEN and SYDVKM. The CDR3 region has the DNA TGTGCCAGTCGCCTTGGGCTTAACACTGAAGCTTTCTTT. This codes for CASRLGLNTEAFF.

The V and J genes are TRBV6-5 and TRBJ2-5, with a possible D match to TRBD1 (5 bases). The CDR3 has 13 residues. CDR1 and CDR2 (germline): MNHEY, SVGAGI. Trimming shortened V by 7 bases and J by 2 bases, and 11 bases separated the two germline ends. The CDR3: CASTRVGQETQYF. In DNA, the CDR3 is TGTGCCAGCACCAGGGTCGGGCAAGAGACCCAGTACTTC.

J is TRBJ2-7 and V is TRBV20-1; D unclear. Trimming removed 1 base at V and 8 bases at J, with 6 bases between. This CDR3 is 10 amino acids long. The germline CDR1 and CDR2 sequences are DFQATT and SNEGSKA (reference sequence). This CDR3 is CSARVRKQYF. DNA for the CDR3: TGCAGTGCTAGAGTGCGTAAGCAGTACTTC.

The genes are TRBV19 and TRBJ1-5; D possibly corresponds to TRBD1 (6 bases). The CDR3 covers 18 residues. Germline-derived CDR1 and CDR2 are LNHDA and SQIVND (reference sequence). Trimming cost V 4 bases and J 9 bases, with 28 bases left between them. The CDR3 sequence: CASSTARLFDRSPRPQHF. In DNA, the CDR3 is TGTGCCAGTAGTACAGCCAGACTATTTGACAGGTCTCCCAGGCCCCAGCATTTT. The entire variable domain, with the rest obtained from reference TRBV19 and TRBJ1-5, is as follows: DGGITQSPKYLFRKEGQNVTLSCEQNLNHDAMYWYRQDPGQGLRLIYYSQIVNDFQKGDIAEGYSVSREKKESFPLTVTSAQKNPTAFYLCASSTARLFDRSPRPQHFGDGTRLSIL.

This rearrangement joins TRBV28 to TRBJ2-7; D is unresolved. The CDR3 is 14 residues long. Trimming took off 3 bases at V and 3 bases at J, with 12 bases between the two ends. In germline, CDR1 is MDHEN, CDR2 SYDVKM. CDR3 in amino acids: CASSLRDPYYEQYF. CDR3 coding DNA: TGTGCCAGCAGTTTGCGAGATCCTTACTACGAGCAGTACTTC.

This chain joins TRBV20-1 and TRBJ1-2; weak D call: TRBD1 (6 bases). CDR3 size: 13 residues. The V end lost 3 bases, the J end lost 0 bases, and 8 bases lay between the germline ends. The germline CDR1 and CDR2 sequences are DFQATT and SNEGSKA (reference sequence). The CDR3 sequence: CSASRGTNYGYTF. The CDR3 region has the DNA TGCAGTGCTAGTAGGGGGACTAACTATGGCTACACCTTC.

V and J are TRBV29-1 and TRBJ1-1, with unresolved D. The V gene's germline CDR1 is SQVTM and CDR2 ANQGSEA. This CDR3 comprises 12 residues. The V and J ends lost 6 bases and 0 bases respectively, with 8 bases between them. The CDR3 sequence: CSVTTMNTEAFF. Here the CDR3 DNA reads TGCAGCGTGACGACAATGAACACTGAAGCTTTCTTT.

This clone was seen once. The V call is TRBV19, the J call TRBJ1-4; D may be TRBD1 (6 bases). V was shortened by 6 bases and J by 6 bases, with 14 bases between the two germline ends. Germline V gene sequence: CDR1 LNHDA, CDR2 SQIVND (reference sequence). The CDR3 extends over 14 amino acids. In DNA, the CDR3 is TGTGCCAGTAGCGATACAGGGAGTTATGAAAAACTGTTTTTT. Its protein product is CASSDTGSYEKLFF.

The rearrangement joins TRBV5-5 to TRBJ1-1, with D perhaps matching TRBD1 (5 bases). The CDR3 sequence is 15 residues long. Per the germline V gene, CDR1 is SGHKS and CDR2 is YYEKEE (reference sequence). V lost 4 bases to trimming and J lost 3 bases, with 16 bases between them. The CDR3 coding sequence is TGTGCCAGCAGCCGCACACCGACAGTTGACACTGAAGCTTTCTTT. Protein product: CASSRTPTVDTEAFF.